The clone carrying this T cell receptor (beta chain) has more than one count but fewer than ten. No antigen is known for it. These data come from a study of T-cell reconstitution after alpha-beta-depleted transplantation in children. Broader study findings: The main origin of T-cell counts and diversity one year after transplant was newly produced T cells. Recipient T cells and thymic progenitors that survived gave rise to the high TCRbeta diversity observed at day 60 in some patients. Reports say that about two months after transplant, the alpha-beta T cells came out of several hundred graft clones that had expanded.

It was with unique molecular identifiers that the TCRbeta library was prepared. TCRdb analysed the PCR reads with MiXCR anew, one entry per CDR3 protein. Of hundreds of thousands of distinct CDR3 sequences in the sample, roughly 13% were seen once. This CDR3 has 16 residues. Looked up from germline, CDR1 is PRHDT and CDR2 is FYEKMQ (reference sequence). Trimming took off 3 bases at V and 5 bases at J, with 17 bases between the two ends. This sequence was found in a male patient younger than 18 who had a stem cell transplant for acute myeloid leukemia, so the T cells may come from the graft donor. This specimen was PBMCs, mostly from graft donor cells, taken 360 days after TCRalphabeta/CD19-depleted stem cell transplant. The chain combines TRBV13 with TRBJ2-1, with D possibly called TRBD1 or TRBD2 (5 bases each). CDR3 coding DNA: TGTGCCAGCAGCTTCCGTGGACGGGGCCTTAACAATGAGCAGTTCTTC. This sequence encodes CASSFRGRGLNNEQFF. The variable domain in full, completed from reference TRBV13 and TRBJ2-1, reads AAGVIQSPRHLIKEKRETATLKCYPIPRHDTVYWYQQGPGQDPQFLISFYEKMQSDKGSIPDRFSAQQFSDYHSELNMSSLELGDSALYFCASSFRGRGLNNEQFFGPGTRLTVL.